The clone carrying this TCR beta chain turned up a few times. Antigen: not known. Anyone with autoimmune disease history or systemic immunosuppression was excluded. This record belongs to a study of OX40 agonist ivuxolimab in advanced cancers. Data came from immunoSEQ multiplex PCR; TCRdb stores just in-frame clones and leaves some out. The sample includes tens of thousands of clones, 70% to 85% of them seen just once. V lost 5 bases, J lost 1 base, and 14 bases lay in between. CDR1 is SGHTA, CDR2 FQGNSA, per germline. The CDR3 covers 15 residues. Study results and caveats: The study observed clonal expansion of CD4+ and CD8+ blood T cells by week 6 at 0.1 to 3.0 mg/kg. Among the nonresponders, some also had low normalized T-cell clonal expansion. With doses of 0.1-3.0 mg/kg, partial responders showed among the lowest clonal expansion.

The sample in question was CD4+ or CD8+ T cells sorted from blood, obtained in a trial of the OX40 agonist ivuxolimab. The chain links TRBV7-2 to TRBJ1-1, with a tentative D call TRBD1 (6 bases). The TCR was taken from an adult with an advanced solid tumor such as melanoma, head and neck, liver or kidney cancer. The CDR3 DNA reads as TGTGCCAGCAGCCCTACGGGGGGACAGAACACTGAAGCTTTCTTT. Translating gives CASSPTGGQNTEAFF.